This entry lists 29 T cell receptor beta chains sequenced from one sample in a study of blood T cell repertoires in COVID-19. This table comes from immunoSEQ multiplex PCR, and its TCRdb copy is limited to in-frame clones, with some not included. The data contain 280,000 or so clones, 65% to 90% of them singletons. The source material was peripheral blood. These receptors all come from a human donor in a cohort sampled during active COVID-19.

In the case of this clone: The same CDR3 can be traced to other DNA sequences in this sample. The chain recombines TRBV28 with TRBJ1-2; the D gene is possibly TRBD1 (6 bases). V was pared by 3 bases and J by 4 bases, with 6 bases between. Germline CDR1 and CDR2: MDHEN and SYDVKM. CDR3 length equals 12 residues. The CDR3: CASSLTGYGYTF. CDR3 DNA: TGTGCCAGCAGTTTGACAGGCTATGGCTACACCTTC.

This clone was counted only a few times. V and J are TRBV10-1 and TRBJ2-2; D possibly corresponds to TRBD2 (5 bases). Germline V gives CDR1 WNHNN, CDR2 SYGVQD (reference sequence). V was trimmed by 7 bases and J by 5 bases, leaving 17 bases between them. The CDR3 extends over 15 amino acids. The CDR3 reads CASNTGLRRTGELFF. CDR3 nucleotide sequence: TGCGCCAGCAATACCGGGCTTCGGAGGACCGGGGAGCTGTTTTTT.

The genes are TRBV5-1 and TRBJ2-2, with 8 bases fitting TRBD1. The CDR3 loop spans 15 amino acids. Germline V gives CDR1 SGHRS, CDR2 YFSETQ. J gave up 6 bases and V 3 bases, and 7 bases lay outside the gene matches. CDR3 DNA sequence: TGCGCCAGCAGCTCCGGGACAGGTGGGGCCGGGGAGCTGTTTTTT. It specifies CASSSGTGGAGELFF.

The rearrangement joins TRBV6-5 to TRBJ1-1; weak D call: TRBD1 (6 bases). V gave up 6 bases and J gave up 1 base, with 9 bases separating them. The CDR3 runs to 13 residues. Looked up from germline, CDR1 is MNHEY and CDR2 is SVGAGI. The CDR3 bases are TGTGCCAGCAGCGGACAGTCGAACACTGAAGCTTTCTTT. It yields the protein CASSGQSNTEAFF.

The chain uses TRBV7-6 and TRBJ2-1; TRBD1 aligns across 9 bases. Germline assignment: CDR1 SGHVS and CDR2 FNYEAQ. The CDR3 is 15 residues long. V lost 5 bases and J lost 5; bases outside the gene matches: 7. CDR3 region: CASSLAGTGNNEQFF. The CDR3 DNA is TGTGCCAGCAGCCTCGCCGGGACAGGGAACAATGAGCAGTTCTTC.

This clone was detected only once. The J gene is TRBJ2-3, the V gene TRBV6-6, with 9 bases identical to TRBD2. Germline V gene lookup returns CDR1 MNHNY and CDR2 SVGAGI (reference sequence). CDR3 length: 14 amino acids. The trim removed 8 bases at V and 3 bases at J, leaving 6 bases unmatched. The CDR3 protein is CASEAGGLTDTQYF. CDR3 DNA: TGTGCCAGCGAGGCGGGAGGGTTAACAGATACGCAGTATTTT.

Comments on this clone: This same CDR3 is encoded by further DNA sequences in the sample. The chain employs TRBV10-1 and TRBJ2-4, with D possibly TRBD1 on 6 matching bases. V shed 4 bases and J shed 8 bases, with 6 bases lying between them. This CDR3 has 11 residues. Germline CDR1 is WNHNN and CDR2 is SYGVQD (reference sequence). Written as DNA, the CDR3 is TGCGCCAGCAGTGCAGGGGACATTCAGTACTTC. This codes for CASSAGDIQYF.

With respect to this clone: One junction end does not reproduce the germline sequence, and a read error may be involved. The chain couples TRBV6-1 to TRBJ2-3; D gene uncertain. CDR1 and CDR2 from the germline V gene are MNHNS and SASEGT. The CDR3 has 14 amino acids. For the CDR3, the DNA is TGTGCCATCAGTTATTCATTCGTGCGGGATACGCAGTATTTT. It is translated as CAISYSFVRDTQYF.

This sequence joins TRBV5-1 and TRBJ2-2; a possible D gene is TRBD1 (5 bases). This CDR3 has 15 residues. Looked up from germline, CDR1 is SGHRS and CDR2 is YFSETQ. V gave up 0 bases and J gave up 1 base, with 7 bases separating them. The CDR3 loop is CASSLGTMNTGELFF. CDR3 DNA sequence: TGCGCCAGCAGCTTGGGGACAATGAACACCGGGGAGCTGTTTTTT. Together with reference TRBV5-1 and TRBJ2-2, the CDR3 gives the full variable domain: KAGVTQTPRYLIKTRGQQVTLSCSPISGHRSVSWYQQTPGQGLQFLFEYFSETQRNKGNFPGRFSGRQFSNSRSEMNVSTLELGDSALYLCASSLGTMNTGELFFGEGSRLTVL.

The rearrangement uses TRBV6-1 and TRBJ2-1; 7 bases agree with TRBD2. The CDR3 length is 16 residues. V was pared by 0 bases and J by 12 bases, with 14 bases of the junction left unmatched. Germline values: CDR1 MNHNS, CDR2 SASEGT. CDR3 nucleotides: TGTGCCAGCAGTGAAGCGGGGCGGGGGTCATGGGAAGTGCAGTTCTTC. The encoded protein is CASSEAGRGSWEVQFF.

The V and J genes are TRBV2 and TRBJ1-1; 11 nucleotides align to TRBD1. Germline CDR1 SNHLY, CDR2 FYNNEI. The CDR3 totals 16 residues. V dropped 3 bases and J dropped 1; count of bases not matched to a gene: 4. The CDR3: CASSDGTGGWNTEAFF. CDR3 in DNA: TGTGCCAGCAGTGATGGGACAGGGGGTTGGAACACTGAAGCTTTCTTT.

The rearrangement joins TRBV30 to TRBJ1-1, with 7 bases fitting TRBD1. Germline V lookup: CDR1 GTSNPN, CDR2 SVGIG (reference sequence). The CDR3 is 13 amino acids. V trimming: 0 bases; J trimming: 7 bases; junction bases outside the gene matches: 5. The CDR3: CAWSVGQVREAFF. The CDR3 DNA sequence: TGTGCCTGGAGTGTAGGACAGGTTCGTGAAGCTTTCTTT. Supplemented by reference TRBV30 and TRBJ1-1, the full variable domain reads SQTIHQWPATLVQPVGSPLSLECTVEGTSNPNLYWYRQAAGRGLQLLFYSVGIGQISSEVPQNLSASRPQDRQFILSSKKLLLSDSGFYLCAWSVGQVREAFFGQGTRLTVV.

The chain combines TRBV10-2 with TRBJ2-1; D possibly corresponds to TRBD2 (6 bases). This CDR3 is built from 14 residues. Trimming cost V 11 bases and J 5 bases, with 19 bases left between them. Germline assignment: CDR1 WSHSY and CDR2 SAAADI. DNA for the CDR3: TGCGCCGCGACCCGGGAGATTCGGGACAATGAGCAGTTCTTC. This translates into CAATREIRDNEQFF.

The count of this clone is one. The rearrangement joins TRBV7-6 to TRBJ2-1; weak D call: TRBD2 (6 bases). V lost 2 bases and J 4 bases, leaving 18 bases between the germline ends. In germline, CDR1 is SGHVS, CDR2 FNYEAQ. The CDR3 consists of 17 residues. CDR3 in amino acids: CASSLRGPGTGYNEQFF. CDR3 sequence (DNA): TGTGCCAGCAGCTTAAGGGGTCCCGGGACTGGATACAATGAGCAGTTCTTC.

This chain connects TRBV7-2 to TRBJ2-1; TRBD2 matches at 11 bases. CDR3 length: 15 amino acids. V lost 2 bases to trimming and J lost 6 bases; unmatched junction nucleotides: 3. Germline values: CDR1 SGHTA, CDR2 FQGNSA. This CDR3 is CASSLLLAGANEQFF. For the CDR3, the DNA is TGTGCCAGCAGCTTACTACTAGCGGGAGCCAATGAGCAGTTCTTC.

The CDR3 bases are TGTGCCAGCAGCCCCTCCGGGACTAGTTTTTCAGATACGCAGTATTTT. Protein product: CASSPSGTSFSDTQYF. This chain links TRBV5-4 with TRBJ2-3, with 8 nucleotides matching TRBD2. The length of the CDR3 is 16 residues. Trimming removed 4 bases from V and 4 bases from J; junction bases left unmatched: 11. Germline V gene lookup returns CDR1 SGHNT and CDR2 YYREEE (reference sequence).

The CDR3 nucleotides are TGCGCCAGCAGCTCGGACACGACGAAGAAGACCCAGTACTTC. This sequence encodes CASSSDTTKKTQYF. V gene TRBV5-1 combines with J gene TRBJ2-5, with a possible D match to TRBD1 (5 bases). The germline V and J ends were trimmed by 3 bases and 6 bases, with 15 bases remaining between them. CDR3 size: 14 residues. The germline gives CDR1 SGHRS, CDR2 YFSETQ.

This chain uses TRBV5-1 with TRBJ1-2, with 7 bases lining up with TRBD1. The V segment lost 1 base and the J segment 2 bases; nucleotides outside the gene matches: 14. The germline gives CDR1 SGHRS, CDR2 YFSETQ. This CDR3 contains 18 residues. The CDR3 loop reads CASSLKGIGTELNYGYTF. As DNA, the CDR3 is TGCGCCAGCAGCTTGAAAGGTATCGGGACAGAATTAAACTATGGCTACACCTTC.

The chain combines TRBV9 with TRBJ2-3; TRBD2 aligns across 7 bases. There are 15 residues in the CDR3. Germline CDR1 SGDLS, CDR2 YYNGEE. V lost 0 bases, J lost 4 bases, and 5 bases stayed unmatched. The CDR3 region has the DNA TGTGCCAGCAGCGTAGGGGGAGGGCGGGCAGATACGCAGTATTTT. This codes for CASSVGGGRADTQYF.

Only a few counts were recorded for this clone. The chain joins TRBV12-3 or TRBV12-4 to TRBJ1-2; 8 bases agree with TRBD1. This CDR3 contains 12 residues. The V gene end was trimmed by 5 bases and the J gene end by 7 bases; junction bases not matched to a gene: 3. The CDR3 DNA is TGTGCCAGCAGTCCAGGGGGCTGTGGCTACACCTTC. Its translation is CASSPGGCGYTF.

The J gene is TRBJ2-1, the V gene TRBV6-5; D gene uncertain. The germline CDR1 and CDR2 sequences are MNHEY and SVGAGI. CDR3 size: 13 residues. V gave up 5 bases and J gave up 9 bases, with 14 bases separating them. The CDR3 DNA is TGTGCCAGCAGTCGAGTCTCTAGACCTGAGCAGTTCTTC. It is translated as CASSRVSRPEQFF.

The chain employs TRBV29-1 and TRBJ1-5, with D hard to call. The V end was cut by 6 bases, the J end by 1 base, with 13 bases between. This CDR3 spans 14 amino acids. The germline CDR1 and CDR2 sequences are SQVTM and ANQGSEA. For the CDR3, the DNA is TGCAGCGTCCAAACTCGCGGAAGCAATCAGCCCCAGCATTTT. Protein: CSVQTRGSNQPQHF.

The chain carries TRBV19 and TRBJ1-4, with 8 positions matching TRBD1. J gave up 2 bases and V 6 bases, and 5 bases lay outside the gene matches. CDR1 is LNHDA and CDR2 is SQIVND in the germline V gene (reference sequence). The CDR3 sequence is 15 residues long. The CDR3 DNA reads TGTGCCAGTAGACTTCGACAGGGGACTAATGAAAAACTGTTTTTT. Residues: CASRLRQGTNEKLFF.

The chain is built from TRBV9 and TRBJ1-2; no clear D. Trimming stripped 0 bases from V and 2 bases from J, with 14 bases between. The CDR3 is made up of 16 amino acids. CDR1 and CDR2 from the germline V gene are SGDLS and YYNGEE. CDR3 bases: TGTGCCAGCAGCGTAGCATCCAGTGGAGCCAACTATGGCTACACCTTC. It codes for CASSVASSGANYGYTF.

The rearrangement links TRBV5-1 to TRBJ2-2, with 9 bases lining up with TRBD2. V shed 6 bases, J shed 7 bases, and the junction held 10 bases outside the gene matches. Germline V CDR1 and CDR2: SGHRS, YFSETQ. The CDR3 runs 15 residues. The CDR3 DNA reads TGCGCCAGCACCCGGACTAGCGATGGGAGCGGGGAGCTGTTTTTT. Protein sequence: CASTRTSDGSGELFF.

With respect to this clone: Other DNA sequences in the same sample also yield this CDR3. V is TRBV24-1 and J is TRBJ2-3, with 13 bases fitting TRBD2. This CDR3 has 16 residues. The J segment lost 1 base and the V segment lost 4 bases, leaving 1 base of the junction unmatched. Germline CDR1 is KGHDR and CDR2 is SFDVKD. The CDR3 sequence: CATSDGLAGGTDTQYF. DNA for the CDR3: TGTGCCACCAGTGACGGACTAGCGGGAGGCACAGATACGCAGTATTTT.

The chain combines TRBV5-1 with TRBJ2-1; 10 bases map to TRBD2. CDR1 SGHRS and CDR2 YFSETQ come from the germline V gene. The CDR3 sequence is 15 residues long. V dropped 4 bases and J dropped 7; count of bases not matched to a gene: 8. The CDR3 DNA reads TGCGCCAGCAGCATCCGGAGCGGGGGGGATAATGAGCAGTTCTTC. This gives the protein CASSIRSGGDNEQFF.

This clone was seen just once. This chain uses TRBV4-2 with TRBJ2-7; weak D call: TRBD1 (6 bases). V lost 4 bases and J lost 5, with 18 bases in between. Per the germline V gene, CDR1 is LGHNA and CDR2 is YNFKEQ. The CDR3 has 15 residues. CDR3 in amino acids: CASSPSQGVFHEQYF. The CDR3 nucleotides are TGTGCCAGCAGCCCCTCACAGGGAGTTTTCCACGAGCAGTACTTC.

The V and J genes are TRBV10-3 and TRBJ2-7, with 13 bases lining up with TRBD2. The CDR3 is made up of 13 amino acids. V lost 11 bases to trimming and J lost 5 bases; unmatched junction nucleotides: 6. Germline lookup yields CDR1 ENHRY and CDR2 SYGVKD. The CDR3 here is CASLGTSGNEQYF. The CDR3 region has the DNA TGTGCCTCCCTGGGGACTAGCGGGAACGAGCAGTACTTC.